The T cell receptor beta chain described here comes from a study of shared clonotypes between healthy human individuals. Study-level findings and limits: The generation probabilities recorded for non-shared clonotypes fell below those of clonotypes shared by all four donors. For naive CD4 cells, around 5% of clonotypes were shared across a handful of donors.

CDR3 size: 14 residues. J gave up 5 bases and V 7 bases, and 10 bases lay outside the gene matches. Germline V gene lookup returns CDR1 MNHNY and CDR2 SVGAGI (reference sequence). A note on this clone: What it recognizes is unknown.

Per the original data handling: ImmunoSEQ output lacked quality scores and full-length reads, limiting matched filtering. The table came from immunoSEQ multiplex PCR; TCRdb's copy has only in-frame clones and leaves some out. The V and J calls and clone size were taken over from that table, and D and trimming were inferred from the DNA. The sample comprises approximately 740,000 clones, 74% of which are singletons, and 1.5% to 2% rests with the top ten. The gene calls are TRBV6-6 and TRBJ1-2, with 7 positions matching TRBD1. The sequence was collected from a woman in her 30s in good health. The sequenced sample consisted of memory CD4+ T cells sorted from blood. Subset indicated: CD45RA-negative fraction. Here the CDR3 DNA reads TGTGCCAGCATCAAAGGTACAGGGGAGTATGGCTACACCTTC. Translation: CASIKGTGEYGYTF.